Sequencing of this TCR beta chain was carried out in a study of technical replicates of blood from a handful of donors. Trimming cost V 0 bases and J 0 bases, with 10 bases left between them. This CDR3 region has 16 residues. Germline V CDR1 and CDR2: SGHNT, YYREEE (reference sequence). The protocol was immunoSEQ multiplex PCR, while the TCRdb copy is restricted to in-frame clones and leaves out a portion. The table shows about 60,000 clones, with almost 95% occurring only once. Judged by abundance, this clone is medium-sized. This clonotype originated in a human donor in good health. Some clones in this sample may be carry-over from other donors' samples. The sequencing sample was made of PBMCs. The chain recombines TRBV5-4 with TRBJ1-5; D is uncertain. The CDR3 sequence is CASSLGGGGSNQPQHF. In DNA, the CDR3 is TGTGCCAGCAGCTTGGGGGGAGGTGGTAGCAATCAGCCCCAGCATTTT.